This paragraph reports one T cell receptor beta chain. Libraries were prepared by immunoSEQ multiplex PCR; TCRdb keeps only in-frame clonotypes and omits some of them. The sample lists approximately 160,000 clones; 90% to 95% were seen once. The data originate from a study of T cell responses to AZD1222 COVID-19 vaccine. CDR1 and CDR2 from the germline V gene are SGHVS and FQNEAQ. This CDR3 region has 15 residues. With 5 bases removed from V and 4 bases from J, the gap between germline ends came to 17 bases. The TCR sequence derives from an adult who received the AZD1222 COVID-19 vaccine. Sample: peripheral blood, taken 28 days after the second AZD1222 dose. The chain joins TRBV7-8 to TRBJ2-5, with TRBD1 as a possible D gene (6 bases). CDR3 sequence: CASSPTRGSAETQYF. In nucleotides, the CDR3 is TGTGCCAGCAGCCCTACTAGGGGGTCAGCAGAGACCCAGTACTTC.